Listed below are T cell receptor beta chains from one sample, sequenced in a study of blood T cells in healthy people across ages. TCRdb re-derived calls from the 5' RACE reads in MiXCR, one entry per CDR3 protein. The data contain under 800,000 distinct CDR3 sequences, 20% to 25% of them singletons. Sample: blood. The source of these receptors is a man between 65 and 79 years old in good health. Each CDR3 is given with its conserved first and last residue. Each record gives: V gene, D gene, CDR3 protein. A D gene is named only where the DNA matches it firmly.

>TRBV4-3|.
CASSPTGTLGNTIYF
>TRBV7-8|.
CASSLRPFRQPQHF
>TRBV6-1|.
CASSGGPGANVLTF
>TRBV9|TRBD1
CASSVAGTGGYNEQFF
>TRBV7-9|.
CASSGGSTDLETQYF
>TRBV18|TRBD1
CASSPPSSGGNQPQHF
>TRBV29-1|TRBD1
CSARQGASYYEQYF
>TRBV20-1|.
CSARDYRETQYF
>TRBV9|TRBD2
CASSVGGSIDTQYF
>TRBV3-1|TRBD2
CASSQDGDYLYNEQFF
>TRBV12-3/TRBV12-4|TRBD1
CASSPDRPGELFF
>TRBV20-1|.
CSAVDPRGQKETQYF
>TRBV19|TRBD1
CASSGTVKLEQYF
>TRBV9|.
CASSPSGSRNTEAFF
>TRBV5-1|.
CASSLMGFGEQFF
>TRBV10-3|.
CAISESLYTDTQYF
>TRBV29-1|.
CSVVLGWTYEQYF
>TRBV27|TRBD2
CASSLSTAGAVNTQYF
>TRBV7-2|.
CASSLVGAPHSTDTQYF
>TRBV29-1|.
CSVVSGTAKNIQYF
>TRBV27|.
CASSLWGAAGTEAFF
>TRBV27|TRBD1
CASRLGQGVSYEQYF
>TRBV7-9|.
CASSTGTLGANSPLHF
>TRBV5-4|TRBD1
CASSVDRGPYNEQFF
>TRBV14|.
CASSQAGRENIQYF
>TRBV20-1|.
CSAREAGPLYGYTF